The 2 T cell receptor beta chains below all came from one sample that was sequenced in a study of T cell clonotyping in hematopoietic cell transplantation. This table comes from immunoSEQ multiplex PCR, and its TCRdb copy is limited to in-frame clones, with some not included. The table shows 30,000 to 45,000 clones, with 88% occurring only once. The sample comprised peripheral blood mononuclear cells. These receptors all stem from a woman aged 40-49 years in good health. Some clones in this sample may be carry-over from other donors' samples.

The rearrangement uses TRBV7-2 and TRBJ2-7, with 11 bases identical to TRBD2. CDR3 length equals 14 residues. Per the germline V gene, CDR1 is SGHTA and CDR2 is FQGNSA. The V segment lost 5 bases and the J segment 6 bases; nucleotides outside the gene matches: 6. For the CDR3, the DNA is TGTGCCAGCAGCCACCAAACTAGCGGGAGCGAGCAGTACTTC. Translating gives CASSHQTSGSEQYF.

J is TRBJ1-1 and V is TRBV19, with D uncertain. The V and J ends lost 3 bases and 0 bases respectively, with 8 bases between them. From germline, CDR1 is LNHDA and CDR2 SQIVND (reference sequence). This CDR3 spans 14 amino acids. The CDR3 DNA is TGTGCCAGTAGTATCACAGCAATGAACACTGAAGCTTTCTTT. It yields the protein CASSITAMNTEAFF.